The 27 T cell receptor beta chains presented below share a single source sample, sequenced in a study of T cell responses to AZD1222 COVID-19 vaccine. TCRdb's copy holds only in-frame clones and misses some; the assay was immunoSEQ multiplex PCR. The sample holds roughly 150,000 clones; about nine tenths are singletons and the top ten take 2.5% to 4%. The sequenced sample was peripheral blood, obtained 28 days after the second AZD1222 dose. Source of these receptors: an adult who received the AZD1222 COVID-19 vaccine.

The V call is TRBV15, the J call TRBJ1-4; the match to TRBD1 covers 7 bases. The CDR3 loop spans 14 amino acids. Per the germline V gene, CDR1 is LNHNV and CDR2 is YYDKDF (reference sequence). V shed 3 bases and J 3 bases; nucleotides not matched to a gene: 1. The CDR3 DNA follows: TGTGCCACCAGCAGGACAGGGTCTAATGAAAAACTGTTTTTT. Protein product: CATSRTGSNEKLFF.

This chain's CDR3 is CASSYTYRQDANTIYF. The CDR3 DNA reads TGTGCCAGCAGTTACACCTACCGACAGGACGCAAACACCATATATTTT. V usage is TRBV6-5 and J usage is TRBJ1-3; tentatively, D is TRBD1 (6 bases). The V end lost 2 bases, the J end lost 6 bases, and 17 bases lay between the germline ends. The CDR3 contains 16 residues. In germline, CDR1 is MNHEY, CDR2 SVGAGI.

The chain has TRBV4-3 and TRBJ1-1; D uncertain. From germline, CDR1 is LGHNA and CDR2 YSLEER. This CDR3 spans 17 amino acids. Trimming took 0 bases from V and 7 from J, leaving 21 bases between them. The chain's CDR3 is CASSQDLSTGRANEAFF. CDR3 bases: TGCGCCAGCAGCCAAGATCTTTCGACGGGGAGGGCGAATGAAGCTTTCTTT.

The chain has TRBV10-1 and TRBJ2-1, with 8 bases lining up with TRBD2. Germline assignment: CDR1 WNHNN and CDR2 SYGVQD (reference sequence). J was trimmed by 2 bases and V by 2 bases; bases with no gene match: 11. This CDR3 is 18 amino acids long. CDR3 in DNA: TGCGCCAGCAGTGAGACAGCCTTAGCGGGGCCCCCCTACAATGAGCAGTTCTTC. Amino acids: CASSETALAGPPYNEQFF.

The rearrangement uses TRBV27 and TRBJ2-1, with TRBD1 matching 7 bases. Unmatched junction bases numbered 8, after V lost 6 bases and J lost 3 bases. Germline CDR1 reads MNHEY; CDR2 reads SMNVEV (reference sequence). The CDR3 is 15 amino acids. The CDR3 here is CASRNTGANYNEQFF. The CDR3 nucleotides read TGTGCCAGCAGGAATACAGGGGCGAACTACAATGAGCAGTTCTTC.

The sample holds one count of this clone. The chain links TRBV6-2 or TRBV6-3 to TRBJ2-7, with D possibly TRBD1 on 6 matching bases. Trimming left V 6 bases short and J 2 bases short, with 11 bases between. Germline loops: CDR1 MNHEY, CDR2 SVGEGT. The CDR3 is 13 residues long. The CDR3 sequence is CASSLRGTYEQYF. CDR3 in DNA: TGTGCCAGCAGCCTCAGGGGAACCTACGAGCAGTACTTC.

The chain couples TRBV4-2 to TRBJ2-1; no clear D gene. The CDR3 totals 17 residues. CDR1 and CDR2 (germline): LGHNA, YNFKEQ. The V and J ends lost 1 base and 0 bases respectively, with 13 bases between them. CDR3 loop: CASSQGAYLSSYNEQFF. CDR3 DNA: TGTGCCAGCAGCCAAGGGGCCTATTTGAGCTCCTACAATGAGCAGTTCTTC.

This chain links TRBV1 with TRBJ2-1; no DNA check was done on the table's D call, TRBD2. TRBV1 is a pseudogene. This CDR3 is 20 amino acids long. The CDR3 DNA reads as TGCACCAGCAGCCAAGATAGACTAGCGGGAGGCGTGCTACCCTACAATGAGCAGTTCTTC. This codes for CTSSQDRLAGGVLPYNEQFF.

The J gene is TRBJ1-3, the V gene TRBV19; 7 nucleotides align to TRBD1. V was pared by 8 bases and J by 2 bases, with 3 bases of the junction left unmatched. The CDR3 length is 13 residues. CDR1 and CDR2 (germline): LNHDA, SQIVND (reference sequence). For the CDR3, the DNA is TGTGCCAGTGCCGGGACAGCTGGAAACACCATATATTTT. Its translation: CASAGTAGNTIYF. The whole variable domain, filled in from reference TRBV19 and TRBJ1-3, reads DGGITQSPKYLFRKEGQNVTLSCEQNLNHDAMYWYRQDPGQGLRLIYYSQIVNDFQKGDIAEGYSVSREKKESFPLTVTSAQKNPTAFYLCASAGTAGNTIYFGEGSWLTVV.

The chain has TRBV5-1 and TRBJ2-2; 12 bases fit TRBD2. With V trimmed by 7 bases and J by 6 bases, 10 bases remained unmatched. Germline loops: CDR1 SGHRS, CDR2 YFSETQ. The CDR3 loop spans 16 amino acids. The CDR3 DNA reads as TGCGCCAGCCAAAGGAGACTAGCGGGAGACGCCGGGGAGCTGTTTTTT. Translation gives CASQRRLAGDAGELFF.

This clone was detected many times. The chain carries TRBV14 and TRBJ1-1, with no clear D. CDR1 and CDR2 (germline): SGHDN, FVKESK. This CDR3 is built from 12 residues. V was cut by 4 bases and J by 4 bases, with 7 bases left in between. The CDR3, as DNA: TGTGCCAGCAGCCCATACAGCACTGAAGCTTTCTTT. The encoded protein is CASSPYSTEAFF.

This chain links TRBV30 with TRBJ1-3; TRBD1 is a possible D gene (5 bases). V was trimmed by 8 bases and J by 3 bases, leaving 8 bases between them. CDR3 length: 11 residues. Germline assignment: CDR1 GTSNPN and CDR2 SVGIG (reference sequence). CDR3 coding DNA: TGTGCCGGGGGGAGTGGAAACACCATATATTTT. Translating it yields CAGGSGNTIYF.

The chain has TRBV11-3 and TRBJ1-1; 11 positions match TRBD1. Germline trimming cut 5 bases from V and 3 bases from J; bases unmatched to any gene: 2. The CDR3 runs to 14 residues. Germline V gene lookup returns CDR1 SGHNT and CDR2 YENEEA. The CDR3 is CASSQGQGDTEAFF. In DNA, the CDR3 is TGTGCCAGCAGCCAGGGACAGGGGGACACTGAAGCTTTCTTT.

The gene calls are TRBV6-6 and TRBJ2-2; 7 bases fit TRBD2. Losses at the gene ends were 7 bases for V and 4 bases for J; bases not matched to a gene: 12. This CDR3 is 16 amino acids long. CDR1 and CDR2 (germline): MNHNY, SVGAGI (reference sequence). The CDR3 protein is CASILGPSGVTGELFF. DNA of the CDR3: TGTGCCAGCATCTTGGGCCCTAGCGGCGTCACCGGGGAGCTGTTTTTT.

This sequence joins TRBV9 and TRBJ2-3; 8 positions agree with TRBD1. The CDR3 covers 15 residues. V dropped 0 bases and J dropped 4; count of bases not matched to a gene: 4. Germline assignment: CDR1 SGDLS and CDR2 YYNGEE. The CDR3 DNA sequence: TGTGCCAGCAGCGTAGCTGGGGGACAGGCAGATACGCAGTATTTT. Protein: CASSVAGGQADTQYF.

V is TRBV7-9 and J is TRBJ1-5; a possible D gene is TRBD1 (6 bases). Germline loops: CDR1 SEHNR, CDR2 FQNEAQ (reference sequence). With 5 bases removed from V and 1 base from J, the gap between germline ends came to 9 bases. The CDR3 runs 14 residues. The CDR3 is CASSKDSSNQPQHF. The CDR3 region has the DNA TGTGCCAGCAGCAAGGACAGCAGCAATCAGCCCCAGCATTTT. Using reference TRBV7-9 and TRBJ1-5 for the parts outside the CDR3, the full variable domain is DTGVSQNPRHKITKRGQNVTFRCDPISEHNRLYWYRQTLGQGPEFLTYFQNEAQLEKSRLLSDRFSAERPKGSFSTLEIQRTEQGDSAMYLCASSKDSSNQPQHFGDGTRLSIL.

This clone was counted between two and nine times. The chain recombines TRBV24-1 with TRBJ2-1; D is undetermined. The germline V and J ends were trimmed by 6 bases and 4 bases, with 3 bases remaining between them. Per germline, CDR1 KGHDR and CDR2 SFDVKD. The CDR3 spans 11 residues. CDR3 region: CATSLYNEQFF. The CDR3 region has the DNA TGTGCCACCAGTTTGTACAATGAGCAGTTCTTC.

The chain carries TRBV7-9 and TRBJ2-5; D is uncertain. V lost 2 bases and J lost 4, with 20 bases in between. The CDR3 has 17 residues. The V gene's germline CDR1 is SEHNR and CDR2 FQNEAQ (reference sequence). The CDR3 DNA follows: TGTGCCAGCAGCTTAACCAGTATTACCGCCGGCTCAGAGACCCAGTACTTC. Its translation: CASSLTSITAGSETQYF. The variable domain in full, completed from reference TRBV7-9 and TRBJ2-5, reads DTGVSQNPRHKITKRGQNVTFRCDPISEHNRLYWYRQTLGQGPEFLTYFQNEAQLEKSRLLSDRFSAERPKGSFSTLEIQRTEQGDSAMYLCASSLTSITAGSETQYFGPGTRLLVL.

The rearrangement uses TRBV7-9 and TRBJ2-7; D tentatively fits TRBD1 or TRBD2 (5 bases each). V dropped 3 bases and J dropped 4 bases, with 16 bases sitting between them. From germline, CDR1 is SEHNR and CDR2 FQNEAQ (reference sequence). The CDR3 consists of 15 residues. The CDR3 DNA follows: TGTGCCAGCAGCTTTTATTACGGGGACGCATACGAGCAGTACTTC. It encodes CASSFYYGDAYEQYF. Supplemented by reference TRBV7-9 and TRBJ2-7, the full variable domain reads DTGVSQNPRHKITKRGQNVTFRCDPISEHNRLYWYRQTLGQGPEFLTYFQNEAQLEKSRLLSDRFSAERPKGSFSTLEIQRTEQGDSAMYLCASSFYYGDAYEQYFGPGTRLTVT.

In this sample, this clone turned up once. The chain joins TRBV7-7 to TRBJ2-1; D is unclear. V lost 5 bases, J lost 4 bases, and 12 bases lay in between. CDR3 size: 14 residues. Germline-derived CDR1 and CDR2 are SSHAT and FNYEAQ (reference sequence). The CDR3 spells CASSLDVAYNEQFF. CDR3 coding DNA: TGTGCCAGCAGCCTAGACGTCGCGTACAATGAGCAGTTCTTC.

The genes are TRBV4-3 and TRBJ2-2; TRBD2 aligns across 13 bases. V was clipped by 0 bases and J by 4 bases; unmatched bases: 2. Germline CDR1 reads LGHNA; CDR2 reads YSLEER. There are 17 residues in the CDR3. The CDR3 sequence: CASSQDTSGRVTGELFF. The CDR3 DNA sequence: TGCGCCAGCAGCCAAGATACTAGCGGGAGGGTCACCGGGGAGCTGTTTTTT.

This clone was detected only once. The chain joins TRBV6-5 to TRBJ2-2; 7 bases are shared with TRBD1. J gave up 6 bases and V 7 bases, and 11 bases lay outside the gene matches. CDR3 size: 15 residues. CDR1 and CDR2 (germline): MNHEY, SVGAGI. The CDR3 DNA is TGTGCCAGCATCTTAGCGCAAGGGGGCTCCGGGGAGCTGTTTTTT. Its protein is CASILAQGGSGELFF.

The chain recombines TRBV5-4 with TRBJ2-3, with TRBD2 matching 9 bases. The CDR3 contains 15 residues. Germline values: CDR1 SGHNT, CDR2 YYREEE (reference sequence). V lost 3 bases to trimming and J lost 3 bases; unmatched junction nucleotides: 5. This chain's CDR3 is CASSSSGTGTDTQYF. In nucleotides, the CDR3 is TGTGCCAGCAGCTCTAGCGGGACGGGGACAGATACGCAGTATTTT. Combining the CDR3 with reference TRBV5-4 and TRBJ2-3 gives the whole variable domain ETGVTQSPTHLIKTRGQQVTLRCSSQSGHNTVSWYQQALGQGPQFIFQYYREEENGRGNFPPRFSGLQFPNYSSELNVNALELDDSALYLCASSSSGTGTDTQYFGPGTRLTVL.

The chain has TRBV14 and TRBJ1-6; D not certain. The CDR3 consists of 15 residues. The V end lost 4 bases, the J end lost 6 bases, and 13 bases lay between the germline ends. Looked up from germline, CDR1 is SGHDN and CDR2 is FVKESK. The CDR3 here is CASSLTVGVNSPLHF. The CDR3 nucleotides are TGTGCCAGCAGCCTGACGGTGGGCGTTAATTCACCCCTCCACTTT.

This clone has only one observation. The rearrangement links TRBV5-6 to TRBJ2-3; D is possibly TRBD2 (6 bases). The V end was cut by 0 bases, the J end by 1 base, with 9 bases between. The germline V gene encodes CDR1 SGHDT and CDR2 YYEEEE. The CDR3 contains 15 residues. CDR3 loop: CASSLAGSGTDTQYF. CDR3 in DNA: TGTGCCAGCAGCTTGGCCGGGAGTGGCACAGATACGCAGTATTTT.

This chain uses TRBV12-3 or TRBV12-4 with TRBJ1-2; D is uncertain. The CDR3 is 12 residues long. Deletions cut 2 bases from V and 8 bases from J, with 9 bases between. The CDR3 loop reads CASSLPGSGYTF. CDR3 coding DNA: TGTGCCAGCAGTTTACCGGGCTCGGGCTACACCTTC.

This chain connects TRBV19 to TRBJ1-5, with 8 bases fitting TRBD1. This CDR3 region has 18 residues. Germline values: CDR1 LNHDA, CDR2 SQIVND (reference sequence). The V and J ends lost 3 bases and 3 bases, in that order; junction bases with no gene match: 13. The CDR3 nucleotides read TGTGCCAGTAGTATCTACAGGGCAGGGGGCCCCTTCAATCAGCCCCAGCATTTT. Its translation: CASSIYRAGGPFNQPQHF. Supplemented by reference TRBV19 and TRBJ1-5, the full variable domain reads DGGITQSPKYLFRKEGQNVTLSCEQNLNHDAMYWYRQDPGQGLRLIYYSQIVNDFQKGDIAEGYSVSREKKESFPLTVTSAQKNPTAFYLCASSIYRAGGPFNQPQHFGDGTRLSIL.